The TCR beta chain described here comes from a study of siplizumab effects on memory and regulatory T cells. CDR1 and CDR2 (germline): SGHAT, FQNNGV. Unmatched junction bases numbered 4, after V lost 1 base and J lost 1 base. The CDR3 has 15 residues. Sequenced by immunoSEQ multiplex PCR; TCRdb stores in-frame clones only, minus some. Of over 100,000 clones listed, about 90% are singletons. The sequence came from a human donor in good health. The chain uses TRBV11-2 and TRBJ2-7; the match to TRBD2 covers 7 bases. Specimen: Tregs sorted from blood. This chain's CDR3 is CASSLVTAGSYEQYF. Here the CDR3 DNA reads TGTGCCAGCAGCTTAGTTACAGCGGGGTCCTACGAGCAGTACTTC.